The clone carrying this T cell receptor (beta chain) was seen only a few times. Its cognate antigen is unknown. The table came from immunoSEQ multiplex PCR; TCRdb's copy has only in-frame clones and leaves some out. The repertoire holds over a thousand clones, roughly 25% seen once, with over 7.5% in the top ten. This sample stems from a study of T cells in localized non-small cell lung cancer. The study, taken as a whole, reports: Across samples, adjacent lung featured a median roughly 60 of the top 100 tumor clones.

Trimming removed 6 bases at V and 1 base at J, with 18 bases between. From germline, CDR1 is SGHNT and CDR2 YENEEA. The length of the CDR3 is 16 residues. The sample was normal lung tissue next to the tumor, taken before any cancer treatment. The receptor was derived from a male donor aged 60 or older with stage II lung adenocarcinoma. J is TRBJ1-1 and V is TRBV11-3, with no clear D. DNA of the CDR3: TGTGCCAGCAGTTCCGTCGGGTACAGCGGGAACACTGAAGCTTTCTTT. Residues: CASSSVGYSGNTEAFF.